The 10 T cell receptor beta chains given below trace back to one sample, sequenced in a study of T cell responses to AZD1222 COVID-19 vaccine. Libraries were prepared by immunoSEQ multiplex PCR; TCRdb keeps only in-frame clonotypes and omits some of them. The sample lists some 80,000 clones; 60% to 85% were seen once. The sequencing here drew on peripheral blood, taken 28 days after the second dose of the MenACWY control vaccine. These receptors came from an adult who received the MenACWY meningococcal vaccine as a control.

The chain combines TRBV5-1 with TRBJ2-5, with 11 nucleotides matching TRBD2. The ends lost 2 bases at V and 2 bases at J; junction bases unmatched: 8. The CDR3 has 17 amino acids. Germline loops: CDR1 SGHRS, CDR2 YFSETQ. CDR3 coding DNA: TGCGCCAGCAGCTTAGGTTTAGCGGGGGGGCCGCAAGAGACCCAGTACTTC. Amino acid sequence: CASSLGLAGGPQETQYF.

V usage is TRBV19 and J usage is TRBJ2-7; D is unclear. CDR1 and CDR2 from the germline V gene are LNHDA and SQIVND (reference sequence). Trimming pared 3 bases from V and 0 bases from J, leaving 12 bases between. The CDR3 sequence is 15 residues long. The CDR3 here is CASSIVHGDSYEQYF. CDR3 DNA: TGTGCCAGTAGTATCGTCCACGGTGACTCCTACGAGCAGTACTTC. Based on the CDR3 plus reference TRBV19 and TRBJ2-7, the full variable domain is DGGITQSPKYLFRKEGQNVTLSCEQNLNHDAMYWYRQDPGQGLRLIYYSQIVNDFQKGDIAEGYSVSREKKESFPLTVTSAQKNPTAFYLCASSIVHGDSYEQYFGPGTRLTVT.

The CDR3 DNA sequence: TGTGCCAGCAGTTACTCGTCGACAGGGAGAGCCGGGGAGCTGTTTTTT. Its translation: CASSYSSTGRAGELFF. The genes are TRBV6-2 or TRBV6-3 and TRBJ2-2, with 7 bases fitting TRBD1. This CDR3 contains 16 residues. CDR1 is MNHEY, CDR2 SVGEGT, per germline. V shed 0 bases and J 6 bases; nucleotides not matched to a gene: 7.

V is TRBV6-2 or TRBV6-3 and J is TRBJ1-5, with 7 positions matching TRBD1. V shed 3 bases, J shed 3 bases, and the junction held 5 bases outside the gene matches. The CDR3 runs 15 residues. Germline CDR1 is MNHEY and CDR2 is SVGEGT. DNA for the CDR3: TGTGCCAGCAGTTATCGGACAGGCGTCAATCAGCCCCAGCATTTT. Translated: CASSYRTGVNQPQHF.

This CDR3 reads CASSVGVRSNEKLFF. CDR3 coding DNA: TGTGCCAGCAGCGTAGGCGTACGGAGTAATGAAAAACTGTTTTTT. This chain connects TRBV9 to TRBJ1-4; D call uncertain. This CDR3 has 15 residues. Germline assignment: CDR1 SGDLS and CDR2 YYNGEE. The V gene lost 0 bases and the J gene lost 4 bases, with 10 bases spanning the gap.

The V and J genes are TRBV5-1 and TRBJ2-7; 8 nucleotides align to TRBD1. The CDR3 loop spans 15 amino acids. Germline V gene lookup returns CDR1 SGHRS and CDR2 YFSETQ. With V trimmed by 0 bases and J by 0 bases, 2 bases remained unmatched. The CDR3 protein is CASSLGGQDSYEQYF. DNA for the CDR3: TGCGCCAGCAGCTTGGGGGGACAGGACTCCTACGAGCAGTACTTC.

The rearrangement links TRBV9 to TRBJ2-7; 7 bases are a match to TRBD1. The ends lost 3 bases at V and 6 bases at J; junction bases unmatched: 15. Germline V gene data show CDR1 as SGDLS and CDR2 as YYNGEE. This CDR3 region has 16 residues. The CDR3 region has the DNA TGTGCCAGCAGCGAACGCCCCGGACAGGCCTGGAGCGAGCAGTACTTC. This encodes CASSERPGQAWSEQYF.

The chain recombines TRBV9 with TRBJ2-3, with 7 bases matching TRBD2. The CDR3 contains 17 residues. V gave up 3 bases and J gave up 1 base; unmatched junction bases: 11. Germline V gene sequence: CDR1 SGDLS, CDR2 YYNGEE. The DNA for the CDR3 is TGTGCCAGCAGCGACTCAAGGGGTGCGGGGGGCACAGATACGCAGTATTTT. This gives the protein CASSDSRGAGGTDTQYF. Full variable domain (missing parts from reference TRBV9 and TRBJ2-3): DSGVTQTPKHLITATGQRVTLRCSPRSGDLSVYWYQQSLDQGLQFLIQYYNGEERAKGNILERFSAQQFPDLHSELNLSSLELGDSALYFCASSDSRGAGGTDTQYFGPGTRLTVL.

The chain links TRBV12-3 or TRBV12-4 to TRBJ2-5; D perhaps matches TRBD2 (6 bases). The CDR3 sequence is 13 residues long. V was trimmed by 7 bases and J by 5 bases, leaving 14 bases between them. DNA of the CDR3: TGTGCCAGCAAAATAGCGGTAGCTGAGACCCAGTACTTC. It is translated as CASKIAVAETQYF.

V gene TRBV5-1 combines with J gene TRBJ2-4, with 8 nucleotides matching TRBD2. Trimming cost V 4 bases and J 8 bases; bases outside gene matches: 5. The length of the CDR3 is 13 residues. CDR1 SGHRS and CDR2 YFSETQ come from the germline V gene. DNA for the CDR3: TGCGCCAGCAGCCCATCCGGGGGGGACATTCAGTACTTC. Encoded protein: CASSPSGGDIQYF.